Shown below are 11 T cell receptor beta chains from a single sample sequenced in a study of blood T cell repertoires in COVID-19. Method: immunoSEQ multiplex PCR; TCRdb's copy keeps in-frame clones and lacks some. The sample holds roughly 100,000 clones, 70% to 85% seen once. The specimen sequenced was peripheral blood. These receptors came from a woman aged 60 to 75 with acute or convalescent COVID-19.

The chain joins TRBV19 to TRBJ2-4, with TRBD2 identical over 9 bases. Per germline, CDR1 LNHDA and CDR2 SQIVND (reference sequence). The CDR3 runs 20 residues. The junction had 18 bases not matched to a gene; V was cut back by 6 bases and J by 0 bases. CDR3 sequence (DNA): TGTGCCAGTAGCCCCCGGGTGGGTAGCGGGAGAAATGTAGCCAAAAACATTCAGTACTTC. It translates to CASSPRVGSGRNVAKNIQYF.

The chain carries TRBV25-1 and TRBJ1-1; TRBD1 aligns across 8 bases. The junction had 4 bases not matched to a gene; V was cut back by 5 bases and J by 5 bases. CDR1 MGHDK and CDR2 SYGVNS come from the germline V gene. The CDR3 runs to 13 residues. CDR3 in DNA: TGTGCCAGCAGTAAGGGACAGGTGACTGAAGCTTTCTTT. As protein: CASSKGQVTEAFF. The full variable domain, rest sourced from reference TRBV25-1 and TRBJ1-1, is EADIYQTPRYLVIGTGKKITLECSQTMGHDKMYWYQQDPGMELHLIHYSYGVNSTEKGDLSSESTVSRIRTEHFPLTLESARPSHTSQYLCASSKGQVTEAFFGQGTRLTVV.

The chain employs TRBV6-5 and TRBJ1-1; no firm D call. Trimming took off 9 bases at V and 0 bases at J, with 11 bases between the two ends. Germline-derived CDR1 and CDR2 are MNHEY and SVGAGI. The CDR3 contains 13 residues. The CDR3 here is CASEMGLNTEAFF. Here the CDR3 DNA reads TGTGCCAGTGAAATGGGCCTGAACACTGAAGCTTTCTTT.

CDR3 region: CASSLVASGDTDTQYF. The CDR3 DNA is TGCGCCAGCAGCTTGGTTGCTAGCGGGGACACAGATACGCAGTATTTT. This sequence joins TRBV5-1 and TRBJ2-3; 9 bases map to TRBD2. Germline V gene lookup returns CDR1 SGHRS and CDR2 YFSETQ. The V gene end was trimmed by 0 bases and the J gene end by 2 bases; junction bases not matched to a gene: 4. CDR3 length: 16 amino acids.

V gene TRBV21-1 combines with J gene TRBJ1-2. TRBV21-1 is annotated as a pseudogene. There are 19 residues in the CDR3. The CDR3 DNA reads TGTGCCAGCAGCAAAGAGGTACTATTGGGACTCCTCTGGAACTATGGCTACACCTTC. Its translation is CASSKEVLLGLLWNYGYTF.

On this clone: The junction departs from the called germline gene at one end, perhaps through a read error. J is TRBJ2-5 and V is TRBV7-7, with a weak D call TRBD1 (6 bases). Germline lookup yields CDR1 SSHAT and CDR2 FNYEAQ (reference sequence). CDR3 length: 14 residues. The CDR3 is CASSPRTGTETQYF. The CDR3 DNA is TGTGCTAGCAGCCCAAGAACAGGGACAGAGACCCAGTACTTC.

This chain links TRBV7-8 with TRBJ2-1; D may be TRBD2 (6 bases). V was cut by 7 bases and J by 9 bases, with 22 bases left in between. The CDR3 contains 15 residues. CDR1 is SGHVS, CDR2 FQNEAQ, per germline. This chain's CDR3 is CASIVGRTMGGEQFF. As DNA, the CDR3 is TGTGCCAGCATCGTTGGGCGCACAATGGGGGGTGAGCAGTTCTTC.

The rearrangement uses TRBV18 and TRBJ2-7; no definite D call. Per the germline V gene, CDR1 is KGHSH and CDR2 is LQKENI. The V gene lost 0 bases and the J gene lost 4 bases, with 7 bases spanning the gap. This CDR3 has 13 amino acids. CDR3 coding DNA: TGTGCCAGCTCACCACCAACAGCTTACGAGCAGTACTTC. Translated, it gives CASSPPTAYEQYF. Drawing the rest from reference TRBV18 and TRBJ2-7, the complete variable domain is NAGVMQNPRHLVRRRGQEARLRCSPMKGHSHVYWYRQLPEEGLKFMVYLQKENIIDESGMPKERFSAEFPKEGPSILRIQQVVRGDSAAYFCASSPPTAYEQYFGPGTRLTVT.

The rearrangement links TRBV29-1 to TRBJ2-7; 9 nucleotides match TRBD1. V gave up 2 bases and J gave up 2 bases; unmatched junction bases: 13. Germline V lookup: CDR1 SQVTM, CDR2 ANQGSEA. CDR3 length equals 17 residues. Here the CDR3 reads CSVETGFSGTGTYEQYF. The CDR3 DNA is TGCAGCGTTGAAACGGGGTTCTCCGGGACAGGGACCTACGAGCAGTACTTC.

V gene TRBV7-2 combines with J gene TRBJ2-2; 11 positions match TRBD2. In germline, CDR1 is SGHTA, CDR2 FQGNSA. V lost 1 base, J lost 4 bases, and 2 bases stayed unmatched. The CDR3 covers 16 residues. CDR3 sequence: CASSLVAGGITGELFF. CDR3 DNA sequence: TGTGCCAGCAGCTTAGTAGCGGGGGGGATCACCGGGGAGCTGTTTTTT.

This clone was counted a single time. This rearrangement joins TRBV28 to TRBJ2-2, with D perhaps matching TRBD1 (5 bases). Trimming removed 11 bases from V and 0 bases from J, with 22 bases in between. Looked up from germline, CDR1 is MDHEN and CDR2 is SYDVKM. The CDR3 has 17 residues. This CDR3 reads CAVPSQGRVANTGELFF. The CDR3 DNA sequence: TGTGCCGTACCCTCCCAGGGCCGCGTCGCGAACACCGGGGAGCTGTTTTTT.